This TCR beta chain was captured by sequencing in a study of OX40 agonist ivuxolimab in advanced cancers. About the study as a whole: Ivuxolimab was a fully human IgG2 agonistic monoclonal antibody targeting the costimulatory receptor OX40 (CD134). Intravenous ivuxolimab was administered to patients every 2 weeks at six dose levels: 0.01, 0.1, 0.3, 1.5, 3 and 10 mg/kg. Among the roughly 50 dose-escalation patients, around 20 had hepatocellular carcinoma, 15 or so melanoma, 9 renal cell carcinoma and 9 head and neck cancer. The dose-escalation cohort was roughly 83% male with a mean age of about 65 years, ranging from roughly 20 to 80. Prior anti-PD-1, anti-PD-L1 or anti-CTLA-4 therapy was permitted, and checkpoint inhibitors had been received by about 36% of dose-escalation patients. Partial responses occurred in three dose-escalation patients, of whom one had hepatocellular carcinoma and two had cutaneous melanoma. The purpose of peripheral TCRbeta sequencing was to test whether ivuxolimab changed TCR sequence diversity and led to clonal T-cell expansion. The paper covers the monotherapy dose-escalation part of the phase I ivuxolimab trial, which included N of about 50 patients.

The CDR3 sequence holds 16 residues, the cysteine and phenylalanine included. The kept DNA is CDR3 alone, 48 bases in frame from the first base. Trimming removed 1 base from V and 5 bases from J, leaving 18 bases between the germline ends. CDR1 and CDR2, per the germline V gene, are SGHVS and FNYEAQ. Of note for this clone: It has no known antigen specificity. The record has no base qualities; no much larger clone is one base away.

General findings and caveats noted by the study authors: At doses of 0.1 to 3.0 mg/kg, clonal expansion of both CD4+ and CD8+ blood T cells was observed from baseline to week 6. Low levels of normalized T-cell clonal expansion were also seen in some patients who did not respond. In the 0.1-3.0 mg/kg groups, partial responders had among the lowest normalized peripheral clonal expansion, particularly in CD8+ T cells. Antigen specificity was not determined for the clonally expanded peripheral T cells. After ivuxolimab, more expanded clones were found on average in CD8+ T cells than in CD4+ T cells.

Genomic DNA was extracted from sorted cells for sequencing of the TCRbeta CDR3 region. The immunoSEQ Assay was used to sequence the TCRbeta CDR3 regions. As stored in TCRdb, this immuneACCESS dataset retains in-frame rearrangements with V and J assigned. A fraction of the clones does not appear; measured against another copy, unresolved V genes explain less than half of the discrepancy, and the remainder lacks a known reason. The sample table shows nearly 20,000 clones, and roughly 80% are seen once. 20% to 25% of the sample rests with the top ten. The trial excluded patients who had a history of autoimmune disease or were on systemic immunosuppression. Peripheral blood for TCR sequencing was drawn from every dose cohort at baseline, at cycle 4 day 1 and at cycle 7 day 1. The samples were drawn from a first-in-human, open-label, multicenter phase I dose-escalation trial of ivuxolimab. Adults with locally advanced or metastatic melanoma, renal cell carcinoma, hepatocellular carcinoma or head and neck squamous cell carcinoma were enrolled in the trial. Before TCR sequencing, CD4+ T cells and CD8+ T cells from peripheral blood were sorted into separate populations.

Sequenced here: CD4+ or CD8+ T cells sorted from blood, sampled in a trial of the OX40 agonist ivuxolimab. The rearranged segments are TRBV7-6 and TRBJ2-7; a confident D gene designation cannot be given. This receptor was taken from an adult with an advanced solid tumor such as melanoma, head and neck, liver or kidney cancer. The bases are TGTGCCAGCAGCTTAGGGTGGGGTAGCCTCCTCGACGAGCAGTACTTC. It translates as CASSLGWGSLLDEQYF.